A single sample is the source of the 19 T cell receptor beta chains below, sequenced in a study of beta chain features in type 1 diabetes. Expressed TCRB transcripts were sequenced because the isolated RNA had all been reverse transcribed beforehand. Using immunoSEQ multiplex PCR, the repertoire was profiled, and TCRdb retains in-frame clones only, with some absent. The sample has 250,000 to 350,000 clones, roughly 9.6% seen once. The sequenced sample was naive CD4+ T cells from blood. Receptors were obtained from a woman aged 30 to 39 in good health.

The sample holds a few counts of this clone. The chain joins TRBV28 to TRBJ2-7, with 10 bases matching TRBD1. Germline CDR1 is MDHEN and CDR2 is SYDVKM. The J segment lost 5 bases and the V segment lost 5 bases, leaving 9 bases of the junction unmatched. This CDR3 has 15 amino acids. The CDR3 loop is CASSTPLTGGNEQYF. The CDR3 nucleotides are TGTGCCAGCAGTACCCCTCTGACAGGGGGCAACGAGCAGTACTTC.

This clone was counted between two and nine times. The rearrangement links TRBV29-1 to TRBJ2-2, with 7 bases matching TRBD2. The CDR3 has 15 amino acids. The ends lost 7 bases at V and 0 bases at J; junction bases unmatched: 8. Germline V lookup: CDR1 SQVTM, CDR2 ANQGSEA. CDR3 nucleotide sequence: TGCAGCGCTAAGCGGGATACCGCGAACACCGGGGAGCTGTTTTTT. This codes for CSAKRDTANTGELFF.

This clone was observed a handful of times. The V and J genes are TRBV5-8 and TRBJ2-3, with D unclear. CDR3 length equals 15 residues. V gave up 1 base and J gave up 1 base, with 10 bases separating them. Germline V gene lookup returns CDR1 SGHTS and CDR2 YDEGEE. CDR3 loop: CASSLSLLGTDTQYF. CDR3 bases: TGTGCCAGCAGCTTGTCTCTCCTAGGCACAGATACGCAGTATTTT.

The table lists this clone with a few counts. The chain employs TRBV9 and TRBJ2-2; D is unresolved. This CDR3 spans 17 amino acids. CDR1 is SGDLS and CDR2 is YYNGEE in the germline V gene. Deletions cut 0 bases from V and 5 bases from J, with 17 bases between. The CDR3 loop is CASSVESPRRKTGELFF. The CDR3 DNA sequence: TGTGCCAGCAGCGTAGAGAGCCCGCGTCGAAAAACCGGGGAGCTGTTTTTT. Supplemented by reference TRBV9 and TRBJ2-2, the full variable domain reads DSGVTQTPKHLITATGQRVTLRCSPRSGDLSVYWYQQSLDQGLQFLIQYYNGEERAKGNILERFSAQQFPDLHSELNLSSLELGDSALYFCASSVESPRRKTGELFFGEGSRLTVL.

This clone turned up a few times. This sequence joins TRBV5-1 and TRBJ2-1; 8 positions match TRBD1. The germline V gene encodes CDR1 SGHRS and CDR2 YFSETQ. V lost 0 bases to trimming and J lost 10 bases; unmatched junction nucleotides: 12. The CDR3 runs 16 residues. The DNA of the CDR3 is TGCGCCAGCAGCTTGGAAAGCCGGACAGGGAAGAACGAGCAGTTCTTC. Amino acid sequence: CASSLESRTGKNEQFF.

The table lists this clone with a few counts. The chain uses TRBV29-1 and TRBJ2-3; D possibly corresponds to TRBD1 (5 bases). CDR3 size: 13 residues. V lost 6 bases, J lost 3 bases, and 13 bases lay in between. Germline V gene lookup returns CDR1 SQVTM and CDR2 ANQGSEA. The chain's CDR3 is CSVWQGKTDTQYF. CDR3 DNA sequence: TGCAGCGTGTGGCAGGGAAAAACAGATACGCAGTATTTT.

The rearrangement uses TRBV4-1 and TRBJ2-1, with 12 bases that match TRBD2. This CDR3 has 16 residues. Trimming removed 0 bases from V and 6 bases from J; junction bases left unmatched: 3. Germline V gene sequence: CDR1 MGHRA, CDR2 YSYEKL. CDR3 amino acids: CASSQESSGRANEQFF. CDR3 nucleotides: TGCGCCAGCAGCCAAGAGTCTAGCGGGAGGGCCAATGAGCAGTTCTTC.

The V and J genes are TRBV18 and TRBJ2-5; TRBD2 matches at 14 bases. The end of the DNA is better explained by TRBJ2-7, so the J call may be wrong. From germline, CDR1 is KGHSH and CDR2 LQKENI. This CDR3 has 15 amino acids. CDR3 in amino acids: CASSRGLAGVGEQYF. Written as DNA, the CDR3 is TGTGCCAGCTCAAGGGGACTAGCGGGAGTGGGCGAGCAGTACTTC.

This clone was detected a few times. V gene TRBV7-2 combines with J gene TRBJ2-2, with D maybe TRBD2 (6 bases). From germline, CDR1 is SGHTA and CDR2 FQGNSA. The CDR3 extends over 17 amino acids. Trimming shortened V by 5 bases and J by 1 base, and 17 bases separated the two germline ends. The CDR3 region is CASSPSVWGENTGELFF. The CDR3 nucleotides are TGTGCCAGCAGCCCAAGTGTCTGGGGGGAGAACACCGGGGAGCTGTTTTTT.

V and J are TRBV19 and TRBJ2-3, with TRBD2 as a possible D gene (7 bases). Germline V CDR1 and CDR2: LNHDA, SQIVND (reference sequence). The length of the CDR3 is 16 residues. V lost 5 bases and J lost 1, with 16 bases in between. CDR3 in DNA: TGTGCCAGTAGTCCTAGGGGGGGGCCCCGCACAGATACGCAGTATTTT. This sequence encodes CASSPRGGPRTDTQYF.

This clone was seen more than once but under ten times. This chain uses TRBV6-6 with TRBJ2-1, with D possibly TRBD2 on 6 matching bases. This CDR3 is built from 14 residues. V gave up 7 bases and J gave up 6 bases, with 16 bases separating them. CDR1 MNHNY and CDR2 SVGAGI come from the germline V gene (reference sequence). This CDR3 is CASTSEGPVNEQFF. CDR3 DNA: TGTGCCAGCACCTCGGAGGGACCGGTCAATGAGCAGTTCTTC.

As concerns this clone: Its ends do not fully match the called genes, so a read error is possible. In nucleotides, the CDR3 is TGTGCCAGCAGCCCCCGGACAGGGCTAAGCTCCTACAATGAGCGGTTCTTC. Amino acid sequence: CASSPRTGLSSYNERFF. This sequence joins TRBV11-3 and TRBJ2-1; the match to TRBD1 covers 8 bases. Per the germline V gene, CDR1 is SGHNT and CDR2 is YENEEA. This CDR3 spans 17 amino acids.

A word on this clone: Other nucleotide sequences in the sample specify the same CDR3. The rearrangement uses TRBV28 and TRBJ2-3; the match to TRBD2 covers 7 bases. Losses at the gene ends were 3 bases for V and 13 bases for J; bases not matched to a gene: 7. Germline V gene data show CDR1 as MDHEN and CDR2 as SYDVKM. The CDR3 has 12 amino acids. The CDR3 region is CASSLMRELKYF. The CDR3 DNA is TGTGCCAGCAGTTTGATGCGGGAGCTAAAGTATTTT.

The rearrangement links TRBV19 to TRBJ2-3; D is possibly TRBD2 (5 bases). The CDR3 sequence is 15 residues long. Germline loops: CDR1 LNHDA, CDR2 SQIVND (reference sequence). V was clipped by 5 bases and J by 3 bases, with 15 bases between them. In DNA, the CDR3 is TGTGCCAGTAGTCCCGACGGGGTTATTACAGATACGCAGTATTTT. Protein sequence: CASSPDGVITDTQYF.

This clone was picked up a small number of times. J is TRBJ2-7 and V is TRBV25-1; D gene uncertain. CDR1 is MGHDK, CDR2 SYGVNS, per germline. V lost 4 bases and J lost 0, with 7 bases in between. The CDR3 sequence is 13 residues long. CDR3: CASSVWSSYEQYF. The CDR3 coding sequence is TGTGCCAGCAGTGTTTGGAGCTCCTACGAGCAGTACTTC.

In its sample, this clone was seen a few times. In nucleotides, the CDR3 is TGTGCCAGCAGCTGGGACAGGGCATACACAGATACGCAGTATTTT. Translated, it gives CASSWDRAYTDTQYF. The chain uses TRBV5-6 and TRBJ2-3; 9 bases align to TRBD1. The CDR3 is made up of 15 amino acids. The ends lost 3 bases at V and 2 bases at J; junction bases unmatched: 4. The germline CDR1 and CDR2 sequences are SGHDT and YYEEEE.

A few counts support this clone. The same CDR3 is also encoded by other DNA sequences in this sample. V usage is TRBV29-1 and J usage is TRBJ2-3; 7 bases align to TRBD1. Germline CDR1 is SQVTM and CDR2 is ANQGSEA. This CDR3 comprises 14 residues. V shed 3 bases, J shed 2 bases, and the junction held 5 bases outside the gene matches. This CDR3 is CSVEKGQNTDTQYF. Here the CDR3 DNA reads TGCAGCGTTGAGAAGGGACAGAACACAGATACGCAGTATTTT.

This clone occurred a few times. The V call is TRBV2, the J call TRBJ2-7; 7 bases match TRBD2. The CDR3 sequence is 15 residues long. Germline V CDR1 and CDR2: SNHLY, FYNNEI. Trimming took 6 bases from V and 1 from J; bases not matched to a gene: 9. This chain's CDR3 is CASRGGAGLSYEQYF. Written as DNA, the CDR3 is TGTGCCAGCAGGGGGGGAGCGGGATTGTCCTACGAGCAGTACTTC.

The CDR3 region has the DNA TGCGCCAGCAGCTTCACGATGGGGGGGGAGACCCAGTACTTC. The encoded protein is CASSFTMGGETQYF. V usage is TRBV5-1 and J usage is TRBJ2-5; 7 bases are a match to TRBD2. V shed 2 bases, J shed 5 bases, and the junction held 6 bases outside the gene matches. Germline loops: CDR1 SGHRS, CDR2 YFSETQ. The CDR3 is 14 amino acids.